Shown below are 27 T cell receptor beta chains from a single sample sequenced in a study of radiotherapy plus CTLA-4 blockade in lung cancer. Method: immunoSEQ multiplex PCR; TCRdb's copy keeps in-frame clones and lacks some. This table has about 98,000 clones, around 86% appearing once. Sequencing was performed on peripheral blood, taken from a patient treated with radiotherapy plus ipilimumab. The receptors derive from a human donor with non-small cell lung cancer who had a partial response to radiotherapy plus ipilimumab.

The chain joins TRBV7-8 to TRBJ1-1, with 8 bases fitting TRBD1. V shed 5 bases, J shed 3 bases, and the junction held 8 bases outside the gene matches. Germline CDR1 is SGHVS and CDR2 is FQNEAQ. CDR3 length: 15 residues. CDR3 loop: CASSPLGQGDTEAFF. CDR3 coding DNA: TGTGCCAGCAGCCCTTTAGGACAGGGAGACACTGAAGCTTTCTTT.

The genes are TRBV5-1 and TRBJ1-1, with no clear D. V lost 0 bases and J lost 5, with 11 bases in between. Germline CDR1 is SGHRS and CDR2 is YFSETQ. The CDR3 contains 14 residues. This CDR3 reads CASSLAGLATEAFF. DNA of the CDR3: TGCGCCAGCAGCTTGGCAGGCCTAGCTACTGAAGCTTTCTTT.

The V gene is TRBV9, the J gene TRBJ2-1; 9 bases are a match to TRBD2. Looked up from germline, CDR1 is SGDLS and CDR2 is YYNGEE. With 0 bases clipped from V and 10 bases from J, the junction kept 14 bases outside the gene matches. This CDR3 is built from 17 residues. CDR3 DNA sequence: TGTGCCAGCAGCGTAGCCGGGGTTGGGCTAGCGGGACGGGAGCAGTTCTTC. It codes for CASSVAGVGLAGREQFF.

The chain uses TRBV9 and TRBJ2-7, with D maybe TRBD2 (7 bases). Trimming shortened V by 4 bases and J by 0 bases, and 17 bases separated the two germline ends. This CDR3 region has 16 residues. The germline gives CDR1 SGDLS, CDR2 YYNGEE. Written as DNA, the CDR3 is TGTGCCAGCAGCCCCGAGAGGGAGGGGGGCTCCTACGAGCAGTACTTC. Its translation is CASSPEREGGSYEQYF.

This rearrangement joins TRBV5-1 to TRBJ1-3; D perhaps matches TRBD1 (6 bases). Germline V gene lookup returns CDR1 SGHRS and CDR2 YFSETQ. The CDR3 is 14 amino acids. The germline V and J ends were trimmed by 2 bases and 4 bases, with 10 bases remaining between them. Here the CDR3 DNA reads TGCGCCAGCAGCTTAGGACAGCTCGGAAACACCATATATTTT. Its translation is CASSLGQLGNTIYF.

This clone was seen once. The chain recombines TRBV13 with TRBJ2-3; maybe TRBD1 (5 bases). Between the trimmed V and J ends, which lost 0 bases and 6 bases, there was a span of 7 bases. Per germline, CDR1 PRHDT and CDR2 FYEKMQ (reference sequence). The CDR3 totals 13 residues. This chain's CDR3 is CASSLGDIDTQYF. As DNA, the CDR3 is TGTGCCAGCAGCTTAGGGGACATTGATACGCAGTATTTT.

The chain's CDR3 is CASSLGQGDNEQFF. CDR3 DNA sequence: TGTGCCAGCAGCCTAGGACAGGGCGACAATGAGCAGTTCTTC. V gene TRBV2 combines with J gene TRBJ2-1; 8 nucleotides align to TRBD1. The ends lost 6 bases at V and 5 bases at J; junction bases unmatched: 6. Germline CDR1 and CDR2: SNHLY and FYNNEI. The CDR3 contains 14 residues.

The chain has TRBV19 and TRBJ1-5; the match to TRBD1 covers 10 bases. This CDR3 is built from 17 residues. CDR1 and CDR2 (germline): LNHDA, SQIVND (reference sequence). J gave up 1 base and V 5 bases, and 8 bases lay outside the gene matches. Here the CDR3 reads CASSPRQGANSNQPQHF. The CDR3 bases are TGTGCCAGTAGTCCCAGACAGGGGGCGAACAGCAATCAGCCCCAGCATTTT.

J is TRBJ1-2 and V is TRBV5-6, with D tentatively TRBD1 (5 bases). This CDR3 has 14 amino acids. V lost 0 bases to trimming and J lost 3 bases, with 9 bases between them. Germline CDR1 reads SGHDT; CDR2 reads YYEEEE. CDR3 nucleotides: TGTGCCAGCAGCTTGGGCGGGGGAGACTATGGCTACACCTTC. This codes for CASSLGGGDYGYTF.

CDR3 sequence reads: CASSQVGSGRVSEQFF. The CDR3 region has the DNA TGTGCCAGCAGCCAAGTGGGTAGCGGGAGGGTCAGCGAGCAGTTCTTC. V usage is TRBV4-2 and J usage is TRBJ2-1, with 11 bases fitting TRBD2. Germline CDR1 and CDR2: LGHNA and YNFKEQ. This CDR3 contains 16 residues. After removal of 1 base from V and 10 bases from J, the junction contained 9 bases not matched to a gene.

J is TRBJ1-2 and V is TRBV29-1; the D gene is possibly TRBD1 (6 bases). Germline lookup yields CDR1 SQVTM and CDR2 ANQGSEA. V lost 6 bases and J 7 bases, leaving 15 bases between the germline ends. The CDR3 runs to 12 residues. CDR3 sequence (DNA): TGCAGCGTGCCCGGACAGTCCGCTGGCTACACCTTC. This codes for CSVPGQSAGYTF.

This chain connects TRBV9 to TRBJ2-1, with a possible D match to TRBD2 (6 bases). The CDR3 contains 16 residues. The germline V gene encodes CDR1 SGDLS and CDR2 YYNGEE. V was cut by 0 bases and J by 3 bases, with 13 bases left in between. CDR3: CASSVVGGSFYNEQFF. In DNA, the CDR3 is TGTGCCAGCAGCGTAGTTGGAGGGAGCTTCTACAATGAGCAGTTCTTC.

The chain recombines TRBV7-3 with TRBJ2-5; 7 nucleotides match TRBD1. This CDR3 is 16 amino acids long. The germline gives CDR1 SGHTA, CDR2 FQGTGA. V dropped 0 bases and J dropped 5; count of bases not matched to a gene: 9. The CDR3 protein is CASSLTPTQQGETQYF. CDR3 nucleotide sequence: TGTGCCAGCAGCTTAACCCCTACTCAACAGGGGGAGACCCAGTACTTC.

The rearrangement links TRBV7-3 to TRBJ2-5; D unclear. Germline V gene data show CDR1 as SGHTA and CDR2 as FQGTGA. The CDR3 extends over 14 amino acids. Deletions cut 0 bases from V and 5 bases from J, with 10 bases between. The CDR3 bases are TGTGCCAGCAGCTTAACCCCCCTCCAGGAGACCCAGTACTTC. Its protein is CASSLTPLQETQYF.

V gene TRBV7-9 combines with J gene TRBJ2-3; 10 nucleotides align to TRBD1. The V and J ends lost 8 bases and 4 bases, in that order; junction bases with no gene match: 3. The CDR3 runs 13 residues. CDR1 and CDR2 from the germline V gene are SEHNR and FQNEAQ (reference sequence). DNA of the CDR3: TGTGCCAGCCGGGACAGGGGCCCAGATACGCAGTATTTT. It translates to CASRDRGPDTQYF. The whole variable domain, filled in from reference TRBV7-9 and TRBJ2-3, reads DTGVSQNPRHKITKRGQNVTFRCDPISEHNRLYWYRQTLGQGPEFLTYFQNEAQLEKSRLLSDRFSAERPKGSFSTLEIQRTEQGDSAMYLCASRDRGPDTQYFGPGTRLTVL.

Regarding this clone: At one end the junction does not follow the germline gene, possibly because of a read error. The chain joins TRBV6-5 to TRBJ1-6; TRBD1 matches at 11 bases. This CDR3 region has 16 residues. The germline gives CDR1 MNHEY, CDR2 SVGAGI. CDR3 sequence reads: CASSYTVPGQGVTLRF. The CDR3 DNA follows: TGTGCCAGCAGCTACACCGTCCCGGGACAGGGGGTTACCCTCCGCTTT.

This chain links TRBV5-1 with TRBJ1-2; D is uncertain. V was trimmed by 0 bases and J by 7 bases, leaving 7 bases between them. CDR1 SGHRS and CDR2 YFSETQ come from the germline V gene. The CDR3 loop spans 12 amino acids. Written as DNA, the CDR3 is TGCGCCAGCAGCTTGGCCGGGATTGGCTACACCTTC. Amino acids: CASSLAGIGYTF.

The rearrangement uses TRBV25-1 and TRBJ2-5; tentative D call: TRBD2 (7 bases). V lost 6 bases and J lost 2, with 16 bases in between. The length of the CDR3 is 15 residues. Looked up from germline, CDR1 is MGHDK and CDR2 is SYGVNS. CDR3 sequence reads: CASRGWGGTQETQYF. In nucleotides, the CDR3 is TGTGCCAGCAGGGGCTGGGGGGGGACACAAGAGACCCAGTACTTC. The whole variable domain, filled in from reference TRBV25-1 and TRBJ2-5, reads EADIYQTPRYLVIGTGKKITLECSQTMGHDKMYWYQQDPGMELHLIHYSYGVNSTEKGDLSSESTVSRIRTEHFPLTLESARPSHTSQYLCASRGWGGTQETQYFGPGTRLLVL.

The chain joins TRBV5-1 to TRBJ2-1; TRBD2 agrees at 11 bases. CDR1 is SGHRS, CDR2 YFSETQ, per germline. Germline trimming cut 0 bases from V and 8 bases from J; bases unmatched to any gene: 7. The CDR3 loop spans 16 amino acids. The CDR3 sequence is CASSLGTSGSKDEQFF. For the CDR3, the DNA is TGCGCCAGCAGCTTGGGTACTAGCGGGAGTAAAGATGAGCAGTTCTTC.

CDR3 nucleotides: TGTGCCAGCAGTGACTCCGAGAGGCCCTACAATGAGCAGTTCTTC. This translates into CASSDSERPYNEQFF. The rearrangement links TRBV25-1 to TRBJ2-1, with D unclear. The germline V and J ends were trimmed by 3 bases and 2 bases, with 11 bases remaining between them. The CDR3 is 15 amino acids. Germline V gene lookup returns CDR1 MGHDK and CDR2 SYGVNS.

This rearrangement joins TRBV12-5 to TRBJ1-1, with a tentative D call TRBD1 (5 bases). Germline V CDR1 and CDR2: LGHNT, FRNRAP. The CDR3 extends over 16 amino acids. Trimming cost V 1 base and J 1 base, with 13 bases left between them. The CDR3 bases are TGTGCTAGTGGTTTGGGGCTAGGACAACCGAACACTGAAGCTTTCTTT. This translates into CASGLGLGQPNTEAFF. The full variable domain, its missing parts supplied by reference TRBV12-5 and TRBJ1-1, is DARVTQTPRHKVTEMGQEVTMRCQPILGHNTVFWYRQTMMQGLELLAYFRNRAPLDDSGMPKDRFSAEMPDATLATLKIQPSEPRDSAVYFCASGLGLGQPNTEAFFGQGTRLTVV.

This chain uses TRBV7-3 with TRBJ2-3; no firm D call. V was trimmed by 5 bases and J by 3 bases, leaving 12 bases between them. The CDR3 contains 14 residues. Germline V lookup: CDR1 SGHTA, CDR2 FQGTGA. CDR3 nucleotides: TGTGCCAGCAGCCGCCTCACCCGGACAGATACGCAGTATTTT. It encodes CASSRLTRTDTQYF. Supplemented by reference TRBV7-3 and TRBJ2-3, the full variable domain reads GAGVSQTPSNKVTEKGKYVELRCDPISGHTALYWYRQSLGQGPEFLIYFQGTGAADDSGLPNDRFFAVRPEGSVSTLKIQRTERGDSAVYLCASSRLTRTDTQYFGPGTRLTVL.

This chain connects TRBV29-1 to TRBJ2-1; 11 bases map to TRBD1. The ends lost 7 bases at V and 6 bases at J; junction bases unmatched: 5. CDR3 size: 13 residues. Germline V gives CDR1 SQVTM, CDR2 ANQGSEA. The CDR3, as DNA: TGCAGCGCCCCCGGGACAGGGGGCAATGAGCAGTTCTTC. As protein: CSAPGTGGNEQFF.

The chain joins TRBV30 to TRBJ1-5, with D unclear. There are 15 residues in the CDR3. CDR1 and CDR2 from the germline V gene are GTSNPN and SVGIG (reference sequence). V lost 1 base, J lost 3 bases, and 13 bases lay in between. Here the CDR3 reads CAWSAPSGVNQPQHF. DNA of the CDR3: TGTGCCTGGAGTGCACCCAGCGGGGTCAATCAGCCCCAGCATTTT.

This clone was counted only a few times. In DNA, the CDR3 is TGCAGCGTCCGAATTGGTTCTAGCGCGCTCTACGAGCAGTACTTC. Encoded protein: CSVRIGSSALYEQYF. The chain carries TRBV29-1 and TRBJ2-7; possible D gene TRBD2, 6 bases. Trimming shortened V by 6 bases and J by 3 bases, and 21 bases separated the two germline ends. Germline CDR1 is SQVTM and CDR2 is ANQGSEA. The CDR3 sequence is 15 residues long.

This rearrangement joins TRBV18 to TRBJ1-3; D unresolved. This CDR3 is 14 amino acids long. Germline lookup yields CDR1 KGHSH and CDR2 LQKENI. With 5 bases removed from V and 0 bases from J, the gap between germline ends came to 8 bases. The CDR3 loop reads CASSGANSGNTIYF. CDR3 DNA sequence: TGTGCCAGCTCAGGTGCGAACTCTGGAAACACCATATATTTT.

This sequence joins TRBV28 and TRBJ2-7; D call uncertain. The CDR3 runs to 17 residues. The germline CDR1 and CDR2 sequences are MDHEN and SYDVKM. Trimming cost V 4 bases and J 4 bases, with 23 bases left between them. This CDR3 reads CASSSLPGPSVSYEQYF. As DNA, the CDR3 is TGTGCCAGCAGTTCCCTACCAGGCCCCTCAGTAAGTTACGAGCAGTACTTC.